This section outlines one T cell receptor beta chain sequence together with its context. The antigen remains undetermined. Generated by immunoSEQ multiplex PCR, the TCRdb table keeps only in-frame clones and is missing some. The table lists approximately 70,000 clones, roughly nine tenths of them singletons, with roughly 12% in the top ten. The data originate from a study of lymphopenia after photon versus proton radiotherapy. Regarding the study as a whole: Proton therapy kept repertoires fairly stable, unlike photons, which gained effector/memory cells.

Sequenced here: peripheral blood, sampled from a patient treated with proton-based radiotherapy. This receptor was identified in a man at least 80 years old with esophageal cancer.

The DNA for the CDR3 is TGTGCCAGCTCACCAAGGCGGGAGGCCACAGATACGCAGTATTTT. Protein: CASSPRREATDTQYF. The chain recombines TRBV18 with TRBJ2-3; TRBD2 agrees at 8 bases. The CDR3 totals 15 residues. With 2 bases clipped from V and 2 bases from J, the junction kept 3 bases outside the gene matches. CDR1 and CDR2 from the germline V gene are KGHSH and LQKENI.